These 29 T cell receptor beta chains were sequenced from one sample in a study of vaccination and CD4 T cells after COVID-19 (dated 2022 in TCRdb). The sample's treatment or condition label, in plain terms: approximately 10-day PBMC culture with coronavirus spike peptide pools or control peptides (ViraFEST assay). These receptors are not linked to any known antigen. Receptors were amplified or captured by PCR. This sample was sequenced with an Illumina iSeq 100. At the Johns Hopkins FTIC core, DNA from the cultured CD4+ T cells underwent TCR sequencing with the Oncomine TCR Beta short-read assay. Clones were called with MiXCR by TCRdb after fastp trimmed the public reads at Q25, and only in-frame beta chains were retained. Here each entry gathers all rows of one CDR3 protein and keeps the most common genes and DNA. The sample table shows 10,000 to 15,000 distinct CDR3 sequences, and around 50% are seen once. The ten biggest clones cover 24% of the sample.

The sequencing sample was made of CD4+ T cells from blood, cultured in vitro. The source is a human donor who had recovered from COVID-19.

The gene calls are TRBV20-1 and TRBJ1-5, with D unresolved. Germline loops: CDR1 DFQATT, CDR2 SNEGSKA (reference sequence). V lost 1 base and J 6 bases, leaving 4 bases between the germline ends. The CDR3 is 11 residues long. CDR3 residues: CSARVGQPQHF. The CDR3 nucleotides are TGCAGTGCTAGAGTTGGTCAGCCCCAGCATTTT.

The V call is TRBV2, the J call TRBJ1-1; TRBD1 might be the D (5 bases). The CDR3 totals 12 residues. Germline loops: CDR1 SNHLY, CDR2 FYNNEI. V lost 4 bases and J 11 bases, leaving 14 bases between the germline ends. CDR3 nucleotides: TGTGCCAGCAGTGCCGGGGGGGTTGGGGCTTTCTTT. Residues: CASSAGGVGAFF.

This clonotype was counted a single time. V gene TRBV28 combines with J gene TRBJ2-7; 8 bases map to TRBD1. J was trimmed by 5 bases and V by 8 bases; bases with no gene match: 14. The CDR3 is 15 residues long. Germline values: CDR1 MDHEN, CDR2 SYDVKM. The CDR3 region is CASPPGQGGIDEQYF. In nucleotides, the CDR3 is TGTGCCAGCCCCCCAGGACAGGGAGGTATCGACGAGCAGTACTTC.

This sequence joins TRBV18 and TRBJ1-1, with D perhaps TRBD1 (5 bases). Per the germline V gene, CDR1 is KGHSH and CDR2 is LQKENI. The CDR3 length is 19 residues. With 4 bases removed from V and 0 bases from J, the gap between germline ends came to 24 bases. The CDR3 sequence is CASSLLPGRQIYMNTEAFF. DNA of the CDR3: TGTGCCAGCTCACTACTTCCTGGTCGACAGATTTACATGAACACTGAAGCTTTCTTT.

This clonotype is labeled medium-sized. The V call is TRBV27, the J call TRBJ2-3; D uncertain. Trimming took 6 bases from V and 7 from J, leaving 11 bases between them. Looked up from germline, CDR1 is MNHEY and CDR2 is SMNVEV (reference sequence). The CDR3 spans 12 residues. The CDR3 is CASRKLSHTQYF. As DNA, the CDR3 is TGTGCCAGCAGAAAACTTAGCCATACGCAGTATTTT.

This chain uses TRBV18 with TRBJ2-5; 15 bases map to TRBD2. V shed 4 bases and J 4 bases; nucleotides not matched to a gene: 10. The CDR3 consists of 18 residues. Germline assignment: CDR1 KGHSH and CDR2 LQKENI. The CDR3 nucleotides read TGTGCCAGCTCACTCGGACTAGCGGGAGGGCCGGGCCCAGAGACCCAGTACTTC. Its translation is CASSLGLAGGPGPETQYF.

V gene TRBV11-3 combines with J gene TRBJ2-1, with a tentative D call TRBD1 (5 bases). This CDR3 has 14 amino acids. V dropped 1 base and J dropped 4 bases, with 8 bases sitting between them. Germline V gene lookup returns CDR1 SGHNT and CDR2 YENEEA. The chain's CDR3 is CASSLAQGYNEQFF. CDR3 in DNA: TGTGCCAGCAGCTTAGCTCAGGGATACAATGAGCAGTTCTTC.

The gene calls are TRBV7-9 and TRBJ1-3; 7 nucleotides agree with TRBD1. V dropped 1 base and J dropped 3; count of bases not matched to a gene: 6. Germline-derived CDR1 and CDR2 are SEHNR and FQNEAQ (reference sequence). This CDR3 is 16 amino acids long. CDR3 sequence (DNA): TGTGCCAGCAGCTTAGGTGGGACAGTATTTGGAAACACCATATATTTT. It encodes CASSLGGTVFGNTIYF.

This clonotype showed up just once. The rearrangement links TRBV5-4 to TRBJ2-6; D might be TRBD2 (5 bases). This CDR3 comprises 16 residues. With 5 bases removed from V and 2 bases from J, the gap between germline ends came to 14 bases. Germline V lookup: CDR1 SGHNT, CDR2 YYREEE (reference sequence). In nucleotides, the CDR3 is TGTGCCAGCAGTCCCGGAGGTGGGACTGGGGCCAACGTCCTGACTTTC. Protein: CASSPGGGTGANVLTF.

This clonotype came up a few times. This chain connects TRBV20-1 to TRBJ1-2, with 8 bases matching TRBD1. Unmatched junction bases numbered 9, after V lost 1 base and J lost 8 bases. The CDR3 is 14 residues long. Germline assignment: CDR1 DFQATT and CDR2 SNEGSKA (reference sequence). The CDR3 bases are TGCAGTGCTAGAGCCCAGACAGGGGATCGGGGCTACACCTTC. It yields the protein CSARAQTGDRGYTF.

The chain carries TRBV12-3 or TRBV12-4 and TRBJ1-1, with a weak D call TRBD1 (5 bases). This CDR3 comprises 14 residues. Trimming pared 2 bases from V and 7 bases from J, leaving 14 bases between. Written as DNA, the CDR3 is TGTGCCAGCAGTTTATGGGGGGGGTTAGGTGAAGCTTTCTTT. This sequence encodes CASSLWGGLGEAFF.

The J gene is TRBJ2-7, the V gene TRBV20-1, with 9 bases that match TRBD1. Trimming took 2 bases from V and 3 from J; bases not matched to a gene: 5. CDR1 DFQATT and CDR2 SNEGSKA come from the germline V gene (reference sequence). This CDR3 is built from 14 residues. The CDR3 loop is CSARKTGGVYEQYF. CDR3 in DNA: TGCAGTGCTAGAAAGACAGGGGGGGTCTACGAGCAGTACTTC.

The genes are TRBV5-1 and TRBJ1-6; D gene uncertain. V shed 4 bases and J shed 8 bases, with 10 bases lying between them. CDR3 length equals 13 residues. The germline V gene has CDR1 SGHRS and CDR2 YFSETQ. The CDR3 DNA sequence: TGCGCCAGCAGCCCTGGTCCCGATTCACCCCTCCACTTT. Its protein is CASSPGPDSPLHF. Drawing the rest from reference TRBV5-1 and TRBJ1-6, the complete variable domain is KAGVTQTPRYLIKTRGQQVTLSCSPISGHRSVSWYQQTPGQGLQFLFEYFSETQRNKGNFPGRFSGRQFSNSRSEMNVSTLELGDSALYLCASSPGPDSPLHFGNGTRLTVT.

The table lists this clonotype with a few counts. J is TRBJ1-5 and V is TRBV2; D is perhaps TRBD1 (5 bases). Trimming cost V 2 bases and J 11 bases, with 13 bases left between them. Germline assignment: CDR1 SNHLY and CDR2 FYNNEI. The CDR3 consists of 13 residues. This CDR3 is CASSEHGTAAQHF. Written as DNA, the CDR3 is TGTGCCAGCAGTGAACACGGGACCGCGGCCCAGCATTTT.

CDR3 protein: CASSPGQVVYQETQYF. The DNA of the CDR3 is TGTGCCAGCAGCCCGGGACAGGTTGTGTACCAAGAGACCCAGTACTTC. The chain has TRBV11-2 and TRBJ2-5; 8 positions match TRBD1. The germline gives CDR1 SGHAT, CDR2 FQNNGV. The CDR3 runs to 16 residues. V trimming: 5 bases; J trimming: 0 bases; junction bases outside the gene matches: 8. Looking up the rest from reference TRBV11-2 and TRBJ2-5 gives the full variable domain: EAGVAQSPRYKIIEKRQSVAFWCNPISGHATLYWYQQILGQGPKLLIQFQNNGVVDDSQLPKDRFSAERLKGVDSTLKIQPAKLEDSAVYLCASSPGQVVYQETQYFGPGTRLLVL.

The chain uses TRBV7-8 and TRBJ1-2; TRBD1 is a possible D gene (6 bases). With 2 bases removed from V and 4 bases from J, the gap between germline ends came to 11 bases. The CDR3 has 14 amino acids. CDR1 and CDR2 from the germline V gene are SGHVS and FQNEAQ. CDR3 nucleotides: TGTGCCAGCAGCTTACTTACAGGGAGCTATGGCTACACCTTC. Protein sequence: CASSLLTGSYGYTF.

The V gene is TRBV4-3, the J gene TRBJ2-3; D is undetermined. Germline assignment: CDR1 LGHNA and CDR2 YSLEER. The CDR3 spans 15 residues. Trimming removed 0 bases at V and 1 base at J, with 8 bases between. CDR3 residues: CASSQEDRGTDTQYF. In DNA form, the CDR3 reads TGCGCCAGCAGCCAAGAGGACCGAGGCACAGATACGCAGTATTTT.

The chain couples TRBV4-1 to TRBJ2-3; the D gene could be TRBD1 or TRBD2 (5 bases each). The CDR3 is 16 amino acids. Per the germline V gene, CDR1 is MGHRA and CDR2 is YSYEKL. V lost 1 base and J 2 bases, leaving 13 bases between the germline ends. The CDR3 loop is CASSQARDRYTDTQYF. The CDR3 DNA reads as TGCGCCAGCAGCCAAGCACGGGACCGCTACACAGATACGCAGTATTTT.

The CDR3, as DNA: TGTGCCAGTAGTGTATCCGGGACTAGCGGTGAGACCCAGTACTTC. Translating gives CASSVSGTSGETQYF. The V call is TRBV19, the J call TRBJ2-5; 11 positions agree with TRBD2. Trimming at V came to 5 bases and at J to 5 bases, leaving 7 bases not matched to a gene. Germline assignment: CDR1 LNHDA and CDR2 SQIVND (reference sequence). This CDR3 is 15 amino acids long.

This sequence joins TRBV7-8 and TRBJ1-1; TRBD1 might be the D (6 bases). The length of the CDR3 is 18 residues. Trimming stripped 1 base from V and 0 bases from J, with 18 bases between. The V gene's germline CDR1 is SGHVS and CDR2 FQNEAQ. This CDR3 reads CASSLGRGPRPLNTEAFF. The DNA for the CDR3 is TGTGCCAGCAGCTTAGGGCGGGGGCCCAGACCCTTGAACACTGAAGCTTTCTTT.

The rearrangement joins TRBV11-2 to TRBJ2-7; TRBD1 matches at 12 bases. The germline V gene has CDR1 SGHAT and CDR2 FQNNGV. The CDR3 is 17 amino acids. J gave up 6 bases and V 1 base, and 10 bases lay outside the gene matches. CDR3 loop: CASSLVGQGAKRSEQYF. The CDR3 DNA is TGTGCCAGCAGCTTAGTGGGACAGGGGGCGAAGAGGTCCGAGCAGTACTTC.

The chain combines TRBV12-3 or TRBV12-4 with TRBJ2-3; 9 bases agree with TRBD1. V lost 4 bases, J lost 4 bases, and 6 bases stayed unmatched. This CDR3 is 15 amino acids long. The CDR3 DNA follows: TGTGCCAGCAGTTCCCGGACAGGGGCAGCAGATACGCAGTATTTT. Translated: CASSSRTGAADTQYF.

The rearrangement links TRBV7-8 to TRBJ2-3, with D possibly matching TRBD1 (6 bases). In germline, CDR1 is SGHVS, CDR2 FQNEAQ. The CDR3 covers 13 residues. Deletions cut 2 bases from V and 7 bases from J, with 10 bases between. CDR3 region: CASSLLDSYTQYF. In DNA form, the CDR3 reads TGTGCCAGCAGCTTATTGGACAGCTATACGCAGTATTTT.

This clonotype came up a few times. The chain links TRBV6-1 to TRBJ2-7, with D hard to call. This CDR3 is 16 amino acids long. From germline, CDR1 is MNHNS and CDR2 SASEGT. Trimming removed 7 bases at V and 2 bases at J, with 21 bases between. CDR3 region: CASIELGRSGTYEQYF. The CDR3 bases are TGTGCCAGCATAGAACTGGGAAGGAGTGGGACCTACGAGCAGTACTTC.

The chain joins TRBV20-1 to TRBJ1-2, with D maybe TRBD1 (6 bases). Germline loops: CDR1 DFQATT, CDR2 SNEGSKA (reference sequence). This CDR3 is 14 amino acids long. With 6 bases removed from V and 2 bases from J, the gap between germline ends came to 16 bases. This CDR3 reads CSAGRPQGNYGYTF. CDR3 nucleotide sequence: TGCAGTGCCGGACGCCCACAGGGAAACTATGGCTACACCTTC.

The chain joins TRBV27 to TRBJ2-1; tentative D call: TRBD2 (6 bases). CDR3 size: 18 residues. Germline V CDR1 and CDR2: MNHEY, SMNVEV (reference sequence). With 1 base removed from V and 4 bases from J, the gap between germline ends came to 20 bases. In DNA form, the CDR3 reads TGTGCCAGCAGTTTATACGGGCGGGAAAACGAGGGGTACAATGAGCAGTTCTTC. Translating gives CASSLYGRENEGYNEQFF.

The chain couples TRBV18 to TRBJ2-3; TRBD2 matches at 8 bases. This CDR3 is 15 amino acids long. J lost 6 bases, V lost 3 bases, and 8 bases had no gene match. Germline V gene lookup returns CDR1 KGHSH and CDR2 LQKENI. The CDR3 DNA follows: TGTGCCAGCTCACCTCCTCGGGAGGGCCGCGATACGCAGTATTTT. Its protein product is CASSPPREGRDTQYF.

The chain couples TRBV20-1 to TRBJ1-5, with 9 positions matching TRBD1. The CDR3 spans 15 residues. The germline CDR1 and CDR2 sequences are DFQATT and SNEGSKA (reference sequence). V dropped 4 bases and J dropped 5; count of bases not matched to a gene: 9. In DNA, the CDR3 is TGCAGTGCTATACGGGGGACAGGGATGGATCAGCCCCAGCATTTT. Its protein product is CSAIRGTGMDQPQHF.

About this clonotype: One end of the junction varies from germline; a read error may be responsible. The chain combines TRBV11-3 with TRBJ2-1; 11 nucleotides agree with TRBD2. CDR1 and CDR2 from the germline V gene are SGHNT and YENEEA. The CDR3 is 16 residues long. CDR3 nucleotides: TGTGCCAGCAGCCCCCGACTAGCGGGACACTACAATGGGCAGTTCTTC. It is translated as CASSPRLAGHYNGQFF. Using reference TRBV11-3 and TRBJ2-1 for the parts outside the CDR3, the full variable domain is EAGVVQSPRYKIIEKKQPVAFWCNPISGHNTLYWYLQNLGQGPELLIRYENEEAVDDSQLPKDRFSAERLKGVDSTLKIQPAELGDSAVYLCASSPRLAGHYNGQFFGPGTRLTVL.